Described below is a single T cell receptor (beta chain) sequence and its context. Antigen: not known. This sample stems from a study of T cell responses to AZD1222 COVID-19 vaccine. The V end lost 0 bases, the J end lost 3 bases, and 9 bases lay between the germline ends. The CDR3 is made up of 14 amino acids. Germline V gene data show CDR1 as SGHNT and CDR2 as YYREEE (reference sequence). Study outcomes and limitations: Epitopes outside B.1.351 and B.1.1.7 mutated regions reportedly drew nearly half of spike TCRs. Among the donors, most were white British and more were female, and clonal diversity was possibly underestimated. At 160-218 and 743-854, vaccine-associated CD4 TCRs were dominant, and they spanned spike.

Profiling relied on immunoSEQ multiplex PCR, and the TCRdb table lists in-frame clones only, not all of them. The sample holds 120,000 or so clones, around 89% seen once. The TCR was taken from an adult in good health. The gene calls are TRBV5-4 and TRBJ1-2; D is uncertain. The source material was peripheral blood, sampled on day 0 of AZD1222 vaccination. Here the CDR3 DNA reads TGTGCCAGCAGCTTGGTAGGCCAGGACTATGGCTACACCTTC. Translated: CASSLVGQDYGYTF.